These 31 T cell receptor beta chains originate from one sample sequenced in a study of control samples from healthy donors and cancer patients. Repertoires were generated with immunoSEQ multiplex PCR, while TCRdb's copy carries only in-frame clones and drops some. The table lists about 190,000 clones, 90% to 95% of them singletons, with 1.5% to 2% in the top ten. Specimen: blood. The receptors shown here come from a man aged 25-45 years in good health.

This chain links TRBV10-2 with TRBJ1-2; no definite D call. The CDR3 loop spans 14 amino acids. V lost 4 bases to trimming and J lost 1 base, with 10 bases between them. Per the germline V gene, CDR1 is WSHSY and CDR2 is SAAADI. The CDR3 protein is CASSVQNSNYGYTF. The DNA of the CDR3 is TGCGCCAGCAGTGTGCAGAACAGTAACTATGGCTACACCTTC.

The sample holds one count of this clone. The chain employs TRBV6-2 or TRBV6-3 and TRBJ2-1, with 8 bases aligning to TRBD2. This CDR3 contains 16 residues. Germline values: CDR1 MNHEY, CDR2 SVGEGT. Trimming took 5 bases from V and 7 from J; bases not matched to a gene: 13. This CDR3 is CASSPLRGAGFNEQFF. The CDR3 nucleotides read TGTGCCAGCAGTCCACTGCGGGGGGCCGGGTTTAATGAGCAGTTCTTC.

The rearrangement uses TRBV5-8 and TRBJ2-1; TRBD1 or TRBD2 may be the D gene (6 bases each). With 0 bases removed from V and 9 bases from J, the gap between germline ends came to 16 bases. The CDR3 runs 15 residues. Germline V gene lookup returns CDR1 SGHTS and CDR2 YDEGEE. The CDR3 DNA reads as TGTGCCAGCAGCTTGGCGCTGGGGGGCTCGGGTGAGCAGTTCTTC. As protein: CASSLALGGSGEQFF.

The CDR3 region is CASSYSTGRANYGYTF. In nucleotides, the CDR3 is TGTGCCAGCAGTTACTCGACAGGCCGAGCTAACTATGGCTACACCTTC. The gene calls are TRBV6-5 and TRBJ1-2; tentatively, D is TRBD1 (6 bases). The CDR3 spans 16 residues. V lost 0 bases, J lost 0 bases, and 11 bases lay in between. The germline CDR1 and CDR2 sequences are MNHEY and SVGAGI.

This chain uses TRBV2 with TRBJ2-3; D gene unclear. Germline CDR1 and CDR2: SNHLY and FYNNEI. The V end was cut by 0 bases, the J end by 0 bases, with 10 bases between. This CDR3 contains 16 residues. The CDR3 here is CASSEATAVSTDTQYF. CDR3 sequence (DNA): TGTGCCAGCAGTGAAGCGACCGCCGTTAGCACAGATACGCAGTATTTT. Supplemented by reference TRBV2 and TRBJ2-3, the full variable domain reads EPEVTQTPSHQVTQMGQEVILRCVPISNHLYFYWYRQILGQKVEFLVSFYNNEISEKSEIFDDQFSVERPDGSNFTLKIRSTKLEDSAMYFCASSEATAVSTDTQYFGPGTRLTVL.

This clone occurred once. V usage is TRBV11-2 and J usage is TRBJ1-2; D possibly corresponds to TRBD1 (5 bases). Trimming removed 8 bases from V and 8 bases from J, with 27 bases in between. The germline V gene has CDR1 SGHAT and CDR2 FQNNGV. This CDR3 has 16 amino acids. CDR3 sequence: CASARGDRGREKGYTF. In DNA form, the CDR3 reads TGTGCCAGCGCGCGGGGGGATCGGGGCAGAGAGAAAGGCTACACCTTC.

J is TRBJ2-1 and V is TRBV7-3, with 8 bases identical to TRBD2. CDR3 length: 16 amino acids. The trim removed 1 base at V and 7 bases at J, leaving 9 bases unmatched. Per germline, CDR1 SGHTA and CDR2 FQGTGA. The CDR3 DNA reads TGTGCCAGCAGCTTAAGGCCGGGGGGGCAAAAGAATGAGCAGTTCTTC. Its translation is CASSLRPGGQKNEQFF.

This clone was seen a few times. This chain links TRBV2 with TRBJ2-3; TRBD2 matches at 9 bases. Trimming cost V 6 bases and J 3 bases; bases outside gene matches: 13. Germline CDR1 reads SNHLY; CDR2 reads FYNNEI. The CDR3 extends over 17 amino acids. The CDR3 DNA reads TGTGCCAGCAGCCCAACATCCAGCGGGGGGCCTACAGATACGCAGTATTTT. The encoded protein is CASSPTSSGGPTDTQYF.

V and J are TRBV21-1 and TRBJ2-1; the table's D call TRBD2 went unverified against the DNA. TRBV21-1 is labeled a pseudogene. CDR3 size: 14 residues. In DNA, the CDR3 is TGTGCCAGCAGCACGTCGACTACCTACAATGAGCAGTTCTTC. Its protein product is CASSTSTTYNEQFF.

The chain couples TRBV7-9 to TRBJ1-5; D unresolved. The CDR3 consists of 14 residues. V was clipped by 4 bases and J by 3 bases, with 10 bases between them. Germline CDR1 reads SEHNR; CDR2 reads FQNEAQ (reference sequence). The CDR3 sequence is CASSSERLNQPQHF. CDR3 coding DNA: TGTGCCAGCAGCTCAGAGAGACTCAATCAGCCCCAGCATTTT.

The chain links TRBV5-6 to TRBJ2-7; the D is unclear. V was cut by 4 bases and J by 0 bases, with 14 bases left in between. The CDR3 spans 15 residues. The germline CDR1 and CDR2 sequences are SGHDT and YYEEEE. CDR3 DNA sequence: TGTGCCAGCAGCCCTGGGCACCACCTCTCCTACGAGCAGTACTTC. As protein: CASSPGHHLSYEQYF.

This chain uses TRBV3-1 (or the pseudogene TRBV3-2) with TRBJ2-2, with 9 nucleotides matching TRBD2. The ends lost 4 bases at V and 5 bases at J; junction bases unmatched: 11. CDR1 LGHDT and CDR2 YNNKEL come from the germline V gene (reference sequence). The CDR3 runs 17 residues. The CDR3 here is CASSPYVAGAGTGELFF. DNA for the CDR3: TGTGCCAGCAGCCCCTATGTAGCGGGGGCGGGGACCGGGGAGCTGTTTTTT.

This chain uses TRBV7-3 with TRBJ2-7, with no clear D. The germline V gene encodes CDR1 SGHTA and CDR2 FQGTGA. Trimming removed 4 bases from V and 7 bases from J, with 14 bases in between. This CDR3 spans 13 amino acids. This chain's CDR3 is CASSSRVWGEQYF. Here the CDR3 DNA reads TGTGCCAGCAGCTCACGGGTCTGGGGAGAGCAGTACTTC.

The chain couples TRBV5-1 to TRBJ1-1, with TRBD1 matching over 8 bases. V dropped 3 bases and J dropped 2; count of bases not matched to a gene: 3. CDR1 and CDR2 from the germline V gene are SGHRS and YFSETQ. The CDR3 length is 14 residues. CDR3 coding DNA: TGCGCCAGCAGCTCTGACAGGGGAAACACTGAAGCTTTCTTT. Translated, it gives CASSSDRGNTEAFF.

The genes are TRBV27 and TRBJ2-7, with D uncertain. Germline V lookup: CDR1 MNHEY, CDR2 SMNVEV (reference sequence). The CDR3 totals 15 residues. Deletions cut 7 bases from V and 0 bases from J, with 16 bases between. The CDR3 sequence is CASMSGSISSYEQYF. CDR3 coding DNA: TGTGCCAGCATGTCGGGCAGCATCAGCTCCTACGAGCAGTACTTC.

V and J are TRBV2 and TRBJ1-4; D possibly corresponds to TRBD1 (5 bases). V lost 2 bases and J lost 4, with 11 bases in between. Germline-derived CDR1 and CDR2 are SNHLY and FYNNEI. This CDR3 is 15 amino acids long. The CDR3 DNA follows: TGTGCCAGCAGTGAATCGGGGCGGGGTAATGAAAAACTGTTTTTT. Encoded protein: CASSESGRGNEKLFF.

The J gene is TRBJ1-4, the V gene TRBV2; unclear D gene. Per germline, CDR1 SNHLY and CDR2 FYNNEI. The CDR3 loop spans 15 amino acids. The V end lost 6 bases, the J end lost 2 bases, and 13 bases lay between the germline ends. In DNA, the CDR3 is TGTGCCAGCAGGGCCATACGAAAGACTAATGAAAAACTGTTTTTT. Its protein is CASRAIRKTNEKLFF.

In the case of this clone: This sample also contains other DNA sequences that code for the same CDR3. J is TRBJ1-3 and V is TRBV5-6, with D unresolved. V was shortened by 0 bases and J by 3 bases, with 1 base between the two germline ends. Germline-derived CDR1 and CDR2 are SGHDT and YYEEEE. The length of the CDR3 is 12 residues. This chain's CDR3 is CASSLGGNTIYF. CDR3 DNA sequence: TGTGCCAGCAGCTTGGGTGGAAACACCATATATTTT.

V usage is TRBV2 and J usage is TRBJ1-5, with TRBD1 matching 8 bases. Germline CDR1 SNHLY, CDR2 FYNNEI. Trimming removed 8 bases from V and 0 bases from J; junction bases left unmatched: 12. The CDR3 consists of 17 residues. The CDR3 DNA sequence: TGTGCCAGCGAGGGGACAGGCGCCCGGAATAGCAATCAGCCCCAGCATTTT. Residues: CASEGTGARNSNQPQHF. The full variable domain, in which reference TRBV2 and TRBJ1-5 provide the parts outside the CDR3, is EPEVTQTPSHQVTQMGQEVILRCVPISNHLYFYWYRQILGQKVEFLVSFYNNEISEKSEIFDDQFSVERPDGSNFTLKIRSTKLEDSAMYFCASEGTGARNSNQPQHFGDGTRLSIL.

In DNA, the CDR3 is TGCAGCGTTACCCGGGACAGCGGCACTGAAGCTTTCTTT. It translates to CSVTRDSGTEAFF. This chain joins TRBV29-1 and TRBJ1-1, with 7 positions matching TRBD1. This CDR3 is 13 amino acids long. Looked up from germline, CDR1 is SQVTM and CDR2 is ANQGSEA. The V segment lost 5 bases and the J segment 4 bases; nucleotides outside the gene matches: 7.

The V call is TRBV11-1, the J call TRBJ2-7, with D unresolved. V gave up 1 base and J gave up 0 bases, with 13 bases separating them. Per germline, CDR1 SGHAT and CDR2 FQDESV (reference sequence). This CDR3 spans 16 amino acids. CDR3 amino acids: CASSLVGNRPSYEQYF. The CDR3 nucleotides are TGTGCCAGCAGCTTAGTTGGTAACAGACCCTCCTACGAGCAGTACTTC.

V usage is TRBV7-9 and J usage is TRBJ2-4, with D perhaps matching TRBD2 (6 bases). Germline CDR1 and CDR2: SEHNR and FQNEAQ (reference sequence). The CDR3 sequence is 16 residues long. Trimming removed 1 base from V and 1 base from J, with 11 bases in between. This CDR3 is CASSLGLGLAKNIQYF. CDR3 bases: TGTGCCAGCAGCTTAGGACTGGGACTGGCCAAAAACATTCAGTACTTC.

The chain joins TRBV11-2 to TRBJ1-2, with D possibly matching TRBD1 (5 bases). V gave up 2 bases and J gave up 7 bases, with 14 bases separating them. The CDR3 loop spans 14 amino acids. Germline V CDR1 and CDR2: SGHAT, FQNNGV. In nucleotides, the CDR3 is TGTGCCAGCAGCTTATTAGGGCAGGGTCCTGGCTACACCTTC. It specifies CASSLLGQGPGYTF.

This sequence joins TRBV3-1 (or the pseudogene TRBV3-2) and TRBJ2-7, with TRBD1 identical over 9 bases. From germline, CDR1 is LGHDT and CDR2 YNNKEL (reference sequence). The V gene end was trimmed by 0 bases and the J gene end by 5 bases; junction bases not matched to a gene: 5. This CDR3 contains 15 residues. CDR3 coding DNA: TGTGCCAGCAGCCAAGAGGGACAGGGTATCGACGAGCAGTACTTC. Amino acid sequence: CASSQEGQGIDEQYF.

The chain recombines TRBV21-1 with TRBJ2-7; TRBD1, the table's D call, lacks a check against the DNA. TRBV21-1 is a pseudogene segment. The CDR3 contains 17 residues. CDR3 nucleotide sequence: TGTGCCAGCAGCAAAGAACCGTGGGACAGGGCCTCCTACGAGCAGTACTTC. Translated: CASSKEPWDRASYEQYF.

This chain links TRBV27 with TRBJ2-7; 7 nucleotides agree with TRBD1. The CDR3 runs to 14 residues. Germline CDR1 MNHEY, CDR2 SMNVEV (reference sequence). V shed 6 bases and J 7 bases; nucleotides not matched to a gene: 12. As DNA, the CDR3 is TGTGCCAGCAGCCGGACAGGCGCTTTAGGGGAGCAGTACTTC. Its translation: CASSRTGALGEQYF.

The chain recombines TRBV6-5 with TRBJ1-1; D is perhaps TRBD1 (5 bases). Germline CDR1 MNHEY, CDR2 SVGAGI. V dropped 6 bases and J dropped 0 bases, with 11 bases sitting between them. This CDR3 has 14 residues. The CDR3 reads CASSPGRLNTEAFF. CDR3 in DNA: TGTGCCAGCAGCCCGGGACGGTTGAACACTGAAGCTTTCTTT.

The V and J genes are TRBV7-9 and TRBJ1-2, with D perhaps TRBD1 (5 bases). Deletions cut 5 bases from V and 1 base from J, with 14 bases between. CDR3 length equals 15 residues. Germline CDR1 SEHNR, CDR2 FQNEAQ (reference sequence). The CDR3 protein is CASSQEGPINYGYTF. CDR3 nucleotide sequence: TGTGCCAGCAGCCAAGAGGGACCGATTAACTATGGCTACACCTTC.

Comment on this clone: Other DNA sequences in this specimen translate into the identical CDR3. The J gene is TRBJ1-1, the V gene TRBV29-1; no clear D gene. Germline lookup yields CDR1 SQVTM and CDR2 ANQGSEA. The CDR3 contains 13 residues. The V end was cut by 4 bases, the J end by 2 bases, with 11 bases between. The CDR3 region is CSVGGRLNTEAFF. The CDR3 nucleotides read TGCAGCGTTGGAGGGAGACTAAACACTGAAGCTTTCTTT.

The rearrangement joins TRBV18 to TRBJ2-7, with D possibly matching TRBD1 (6 bases). Trimming shortened V by 3 bases and J by 4 bases, and 16 bases separated the two germline ends. This CDR3 spans 15 amino acids. Looked up from germline, CDR1 is KGHSH and CDR2 is LQKENI. The CDR3 region is CASSPREDSFYEQYF. The DNA of the CDR3 is TGTGCCAGCTCACCTCGCGAGGACAGTTTTTACGAGCAGTACTTC.

This rearrangement joins TRBV18 to TRBJ1-1; a weak D match, TRBD1 (6 bases). CDR1 and CDR2 (germline): KGHSH, LQKENI. This CDR3 comprises 14 residues. Between the trimmed V and J ends, which lost 2 bases and 3 bases, there was a span of 10 bases. CDR3: CASSPSQGDTEAFF. CDR3 in DNA: TGTGCCAGCTCACCATCACAGGGAGACACTGAAGCTTTCTTT.